This T cell receptor (beta chain) was obtained from a study of OX40 agonist ivuxolimab in advanced cancers. The repertoire was sequenced with immunoSEQ multiplex PCR; TCRdb's copy has only in-frame clones and lacks some. Of over 80,000 clones in the sample, 83% were seen once. The CDR3 covers 14 residues. CDR1 and CDR2 from the germline V gene are MNHNS and SASEGT. V shed 9 bases, J shed 5 bases, and the junction held 12 bases outside the gene matches. This TCR was sampled from an adult with an advanced solid tumor such as melanoma, head and neck, liver or kidney cancer. The chain employs TRBV6-1 and TRBJ1-1; 7 nucleotides match TRBD1. Material: CD4+ or CD8+ T cells sorted from blood, obtained in a trial of the OX40 agonist ivuxolimab. The CDR3 sequence: CASWSHGQVTEAFF. CDR3 nucleotide sequence: TGTGCCAGTTGGTCCCATGGACAGGTAACTGAAGCTTTCTTT.